This TCR beta chain was sequenced in a study of blood T cell repertoires in COVID-19. Method: immunoSEQ multiplex PCR; TCRdb's copy keeps in-frame clones and lacks some. This sample carries some 75,000 clones, approximately 80% of them seen once, and the ten largest clones take 9.5% to 15%. The CDR3 is 15 residues long. Germline V gene sequence: CDR1 MNHNS, CDR2 SASEGT. Losses at the gene ends were 1 base for V and 2 bases for J; bases not matched to a gene: 3. The V call is TRBV6-1, the J call TRBJ2-7, with 9 bases aligning to TRBD2. This receptor was taken from a man aged 50-60 years with COVID-19, enrolled during active disease. Material for sequencing was peripheral blood. This CDR3 reads CASSEELAGAYEQYF. For the CDR3, the DNA is TGTGCCAGCAGTGAAGAACTAGCGGGCGCCTACGAGCAGTACTTC.